This TCR beta chain derives from a study of cytomegalovirus exposure and HLA in healthy donors. Vbeta (60) and Jbeta (13) primers were used in the PCR. Using immunoSEQ multiplex PCR, the repertoire was profiled, and TCRdb retains in-frame clones only, with some absent. The sample contains under 250,000 clones, 82% of which appear only once. The CDR3 runs to 15 residues. Germline assignment: CDR1 MNHNS and CDR2 SASEGT. The V and J ends lost 6 bases and 3 bases, in that order; junction bases with no gene match: 9. V usage is TRBV6-1 and J usage is TRBJ2-3; 7 bases line up with TRBD1. The sample was PBMCs. The sequence derives from a man aged 35 to 55 in good health and CMV-seropositive. The CDR3 sequence is CASRGRTGNTDTQYF. The CDR3 DNA follows: TGTGCCAGCAGGGGCAGGACAGGTAATACAGATACGCAGTATTTT.